The rows below give T cell receptor beta chains drawn from one sample of a study of cytomegalovirus exposure and HLA in healthy donors. Produced via immunoSEQ multiplex PCR; TCRdb's table is partial and in-frame only. Its listing shows about 75,000 clones. Sample: PBMCs. Receptor source: a man aged 18 to 30 in good health and CMV-seropositive. Both conserved end residues are part of each CDR3. D genes are given only for firm matches. The size of a clone is reported for some rows only, either as once, few or many, or as a class for expanded clones.

TRBD1,TRBJ2-7,-,TRBV5-4,CASSRWDRGSYEQYF,TGTGCCAGCAGCCGTTGGGACAGGGGCTCCTACGAGCAGTACTTC
TRBD2,TRBJ2-7,-,TRBV5-6,CASSLGTSGTYEQYF,TGTGCCAGCAGCTTGGGTACTAGCGGGACCTACGAGCAGTACTTC
-,TRBJ1-1,-,TRBV27,CASRRNTEAFF,TGTGCCAGCCGCAGGAACACTGAAGCTTTCTTT
-,TRBJ1-2,-,TRBV27,CASSFRTEGGYTF,TGTGCCAGCAGTTTCCGGACAGAGGGAGGCTACACCTTC
-,TRBJ1-1,-,TRBV6-4,CASRRGGNTEAFF,TGTGCCAGTCGAAGGGGCGGAAACACTGAAGCTTTCTTT
TRBD1,TRBJ2-2,-,TRBV7-7,CASSFVPRDRGALNTGELFF,TGTGCCAGCAGCTTCGTACCCCGGGACAGGGGCGCCTTGAACACCGGGGAGCTGTTTTTT
-,TRBJ2-1,-,TRBV7-9,CASSPPSYNEQFF,TGTGCCAGCAGCCCCCCTAGCTACAATGAGCAGTTCTTC
TRBD1,TRBJ2-2,-,TRBV7-6,CASSPGTGGFTGELFF,TGTGCCAGCAGCCCCGGGACAGGGGGGTTCACCGGGGAGCTGTTTTTT
-,TRBJ1-6,-,TRBV9,CASSEHTTTAGDNSPLHF,TGTGCCAGCAGCGAACACACAACGACAGCCGGAGATAATTCACCCCTCCACTTT
-,TRBJ1-1,-,TRBV10-3,CAISESNLNTEAFF,TGTGCCATCAGTGAGTCGAATCTAAACACTGAAGCTTTCTTT
-,TRBJ2-4,-,TRBV6-1,CASTEGGGGKNIQYF,TGTGCCAGCACTGAGGGGGGGGGTGGAAAAAACATTCAGTACTTC
-,TRBJ1-1,-,TRBV4-2,CASSQFRGAEAFF,TGTGCCAGCAGCCAGTTCAGGGGAGCTGAAGCTTTCTTT
TRBD1,TRBJ2-7,-,TRBV19,CASSLQGARSYEQYF,TGTGCCAGTAGCCTACAGGGGGCGAGGTCCTACGAGCAGTACTTC
TRBD1,TRBJ2-5,-,TRBV10-3,CAISDGTGGRLETQYF,TGTGCCATCAGTGACGGGACAGGGGGCCGTCTTGAGACCCAGTACTTC
-,TRBJ2-1,-,TRBV5-1,CASSPRGAGQFF,TGCGCCAGCAGCCCCAGGGGGGCCGGACAGTTCTTC
-,TRBJ2-2,-,TRBV7-9,CASSRDTYTGELFF,TGTGCCAGCAGCCGGGACACCTACACCGGGGAGCTGTTTTTT
-,TRBJ2-7,-,TRBV7-9,CASRGPGVYEQYF,TGTGCCAGCAGAGGTCCAGGGGTCTACGAGCAGTACTTC
-,TRBJ2-5,-,TRBV5-6,CASSPGGRETQYF,TGTGCCAGCAGCCCCGGTGGGAGGGAGACCCAGTACTTC
-,TRBJ1-5,-,TRBV19,CASSITILNQPQHF,TGTGCCAGTAGTATAACAATTCTCAATCAGCCCCAGCATTTT
-,TRBJ2-1,-,TRBV11-1,CASSLSGDTYNEQFF,TGTGCCAGCAGCCTCTCGGGGGATACCTACAATGAGCAGTTCTTC
-,TRBJ1-5,-,TRBV19,CASSRGAGQPQHF,TGTGCCAGTAGTCGGGGGGCTGGGCAGCCCCAGCATTTT
TRBD1,TRBJ2-1,-,TRBV14,CASSQGKKDRGLRDEQFF,TGTGCCAGCAGCCAAGGAAAAAAGGACAGGGGGCTTAGGGATGAGCAGTTCTTC
TRBD1,TRBJ1-2,-,TRBV5-1,CASSLGLDRVRDQDGYTF,TGCGCCAGCAGCTTGGGTTTGGACAGGGTCCGGGATCAGGATGGCTACACCTTC
-,TRBJ2-1,-,TRBV11-2,CASSLEGDDSYNEQFF,TGTGCCAGCAGCTTAGAAGGGGATGACTCCTACAATGAGCAGTTCTTC
TRBD1,TRBJ2-5,-,TRBV27,CASSFLTGTGLETQYF,TGTGCCAGCAGTTTCCTCACCGGGACAGGGTTAGAGACCCAGTACTTC
-,TRBJ1-2,-,TRBV28,CASSLKRSRYGYTF,TGTGCCAGCAGTTTGAAGCGGTCTCGGTATGGCTACACCTTC
TRBD1,TRBJ1-2,medium-sized,TRBV11-2,CASEGTGSFNYGYTF,TGTGCCAGTGAGGGGACAGGGAGCTTTAACTATGGCTACACCTTC
-,TRBJ1-1,-,TRBV6-5,CASRRGGTNTEAFF,TGTGCCAGCCGTCGTGGGGGGACGAACACTGAAGCTTTCTTT
-,TRBJ2-2,-,TRBV19,CASSMTDRHTGELFF,TGTGCCAGTAGTATGACAGACAGGCACACCGGGGAGCTGTTTTTT
TRBD1,TRBJ1-1,-,TRBV29-1,CSVATGGDTEAFF,TGCAGCGTCGCGACAGGGGGAGACACTGAAGCTTTCTTT
-,TRBJ1-4,-,TRBV5-1,CASSPQTGTGEKLFF,TGCGCCAGCAGCCCACAGACAGGCACGGGAGAAAAACTGTTTTTT
-,TRBJ2-3,-,TRBV7-2,CASSLGSLARDTQYF,TGTGCCAGCAGCTTAGGGTCTCTAGCTCGAGATACGCAGTATTTT
-,TRBJ2-1,-,TRBV6-5,CASRPGHSYNEQFF,TGTGCCAGCAGACCGGGACATTCCTACAATGAGCAGTTCTTC
-,TRBJ2-5,-,TRBV5-1,CASSLIPDGVSRRETQYF,TGCGCCAGCAGCTTGATTCCCGATGGAGTATCGAGACGAGAGACCCAGTACTTC
-,TRBJ2-7,-,TRBV19,CASSIRGGEEQYF,TGTGCCAGTAGTATTCGAGGGGGTGAAGAGCAGTACTTC
TRBD1,TRBJ2-7,-,TRBV5-1,CASSLGRQGAYEQYF,TGCGCCAGCAGCTTGGGACGACAGGGGGCCTACGAGCAGTACTTC
-,TRBJ1-1,-,TRBV5-4,CASSWGDGARIGGEAFF,TGTGCCAGCAGCTGGGGGGATGGGGCCCGCATAGGAGGTGAAGCTTTCTTT
-,TRBJ1-2,-,TRBV9,CASSVEAGPFNNYGYTF,TGTGCCAGCAGCGTAGAGGCAGGGCCCTTTAATAACTATGGCTACACCTTC
TRBD1,TRBJ1-1,-,TRBV5-6,CASSGTGTGWRTEAFF,TGTGCCAGCAGCGGTACCGGGACAGGGTGGAGAACTGAAGCTTTCTTT
-,TRBJ1-1,-,TRBV5-6,CASNDRMNTEAFF,TGTGCCAGCAACGACAGAATGAACACTGAAGCTTTCTTT
TRBD1,TRBJ2-5,-,TRBV11-3,CASSLGGTEETQYF,TGTGCCAGCAGCTTAGGAGGGACAGAAGAGACCCAGTACTTC